Listed below are T cell receptor beta chains from one sample, sequenced in a study of blood T cell repertoires in COVID-19. The method was immunoSEQ multiplex PCR; TCRdb's version includes in-frame clones alone and lacks a portion of them. In the table there are under 300,000 clones, about 90% of which are singletons. Sequencing was carried out using PBMCs or T cells enriched from blood (not recorded which). The receptor source for this set is a woman under 40 with acute COVID-19. The CDR3 runs from the conserved cysteine through the conserved F or W. D genes are given only for firm matches. Clone sizes are given selectively: once, few, many, or a class where the clone is expanded.

abundance,j_gene,d_gene,v_gene,CDR3aa,CDR3nt
few,TRBJ2-1,NA,TRBV7-9,CASSQLWSGSYNEQFF,TGTGCCAGCAGCCAACTTTGGTCGGGAAGCTACAATGAGCAGTTCTTC
NA,TRBJ2-4,TRBD1,TRBV2,CASSVGTGSLHIQYF,TGTGCCAGCAGTGTGGGGACAGGGAGTCTGCACATTCAGTACTTC
NA,TRBJ2-7,NA,TRBV12-1,CASSLPGGTYEQYF,TGTGCCAGCAGCCTCCCGGGGGGTACGTACGAGCAGTACTTC
NA,TRBJ1-6,NA,TRBV27,CASSSERLRYSPLHF,TGTGCCAGCAGTTCGGAGAGGCTGAGATACTCACCCCTCCACTTT
NA,TRBJ1-2,NA,TRBV5-6,CASSGTDGYGYTF,TGTGCCAGCAGCGGAACAGATGGCTATGGCTACACCTTC
NA,TRBJ2-1,NA,TRBV10-1,CASSDTGSSYNEQFF,TGCGCCAGCAGTGATACGGGGAGCTCCTACAATGAGCAGTTCTTC
NA,TRBJ2-7,NA,TRBV28,CASSSLGNLPYEQYF,TGTGCCAGCAGTTCCCTGGGCAATCTCCCCTACGAGCAGTACTTC
NA,TRBJ2-3,TRBD2,TRBV10-1,CASSAHPSGGPDTQYF,TGCGCCAGCAGTGCACATCCTAGCGGGGGGCCAGATACGCAGTATTTT
NA,TRBJ1-2,TRBD1,TRBV6-1,CASSRGTGAWGYTF,TGTGCCAGCAGTCGCGGGACAGGGGCCTGGGGCTACACCTTC
NA,TRBJ2-4,NA,TRBV27,CASSPNLPRLAKNIQYF,TGTGCCAGCAGTCCCAACCTCCCGAGACTAGCCAAAAACATTCAGTACTTC
NA,TRBJ2-1,TRBD2,TRBV5-6,CASSFSGRSYEQFF,TGTGCCAGCAGCTTTAGCGGGAGATCCTATGAGCAGTTCTTC
NA,TRBJ2-1,TRBD2,TRBV7-3,CASSSVGRLAGYNEQFF,TGTGCCAGCAGCTCCGTAGGGCGGCTAGCGGGATACAATGAGCAGTTCTTC
few,TRBJ1-2,TRBD1,TRBV7-8,CASSLRRGNYGYTF,TGTGCCAGCAGCCTTCGCAGGGGGAACTATGGCTACACCTTC
NA,TRBJ2-1,NA,TRBV5-4,CASSSLTANNEQFF,TGTGCCAGCAGCTCGCTGACAGCGAACAATGAGCAGTTCTTC
NA,TRBJ1-5,NA,TRBV19,CASSIDVAHYSNQPQHF,TGTGCCAGTAGTATAGATGTGGCACATTATAGCAATCAGCCCCAGCATTTT
NA,TRBJ1-3,TRBD1,TRBV7-9,CASRKTTGDGNTIYF,TGTGCCAGCAGAAAAACTACAGGGGATGGAAACACCATATATTTT
few,TRBJ1-5,TRBD1,TRBV2,CASSASGTGGFRQPQHF,TGTGCCAGCAGTGCTTCCGGGACAGGGGGCTTTCGTCAGCCCCAGCATTTT
NA,TRBJ1-5,NA,TRBV28,CASSFELVDWPQHF,TGTGCCAGCAGTTTCGAGTTGGTTGATTGGCCCCAGCATTTT
NA,TRBJ2-1,NA,TRBV7-8,CASSSSNEQFF,TGTGCCAGCAGCTCCAGTAATGAGCAGTTCTTC
few,TRBJ1-4,TRBD1,TRBV11-2,CASSSAGQGFTNEKLFF,TGTGCCAGCAGCTCGGCTGGACAGGGATTCACTAATGAAAAACTGTTTTTT
NA,TRBJ2-3,TRBD2,TRBV9,CASSVGLAGAEDTQYF,TGTGCCAGCAGCGTAGGCCTAGCGGGAGCCGAAGATACGCAGTATTTT
NA,TRBJ2-3,NA,TRBV27,CASSLSVGEAPNTQYF,TGTGCCAGCAGTTTATCGGTGGGGGAGGCCCCCAATACGCAGTATTTT
NA,TRBJ2-7,NA,TRBV5-1,CASRETTDVLGQYF,TGCGCCAGCCGGGAAACGACGGATGTCCTAGGGCAGTACTTC
NA,TRBJ1-5,TRBD1,TRBV5-5,CASSLRTGNQPQHF,TGTGCCAGCAGCCTGCGGACAGGGAATCAGCCCCAGCATTTT
NA,TRBJ2-5,TRBD2,TRBV7-2,CASSPPGLAAQETQYF,TGTGCCAGCAGCCCTCCGGGACTAGCGGCCCAAGAGACCCAGTACTTC
NA,TRBJ2-1,NA,TRBV7-2,CASSLGETYNEQFF,TGTGCCAGCAGCTTAGGAGAAACCTACAATGAGCAGTTCTTC
NA,TRBJ2-7,NA,TRBV28,CASSPVLDTAYEQYF,TGTGCCAGCAGCCCGGTTCTGGACACAGCCTACGAGCAGTACTTC
NA,TRBJ2-1,NA,TRBV7-9,CASSPTGTLYNEQFF,TGTGCCAGCAGCCCCACCGGGACATTATACAATGAGCAGTTCTTC
NA,TRBJ1-4,NA,TRBV5-5,CASSLGLKVLNEKLFF,TGTGCCAGCAGCTTGGGACTGAAGGTCCTTAATGAAAAACTGTTTTTT
NA,TRBJ2-2,TRBD1,TRBV5-1,CASSSGSGQGNTGELFF,TGCGCCAGCAGCTCCGGATCGGGACAGGGCAACACCGGGGAGCTGTTTTTT
NA,TRBJ2-6,NA,TRBV2,CASSEYSGANVLTF,TGTGCCAGCAGTGAATACTCTGGGGCCAACGTCCTGACTTTC
NA,TRBJ1-3,NA,TRBV28,CASRSHTGQSGNTIYF,TGTGCCAGCAGATCGCACACAGGCCAGTCTGGAAACACCATATATTTT
NA,TRBJ2-1,NA,TRBV5-1,CASSLGGPRYNEQFF,TGCGCCAGCAGCTTGGGGGGGCCCCGTTACAATGAGCAGTTCTTC
NA,TRBJ1-5,NA,TRBV12-5,CASGFYSSDSSNQPQHF,TGTGCTAGTGGTTTTTATTCTTCTGACAGTAGCAATCAGCCCCAGCATTTT
NA,TRBJ1-3,NA,TRBV6-5,CASSKQGYGNTIYF,TGTGCCAGCAGCAAACAGGGCTATGGAAACACCATATATTTT
once,TRBJ1-3,NA,TRBV11-1,CASSLAWTRKSSGNTIYF,TGTGCCAGCAGCCTAGCCTGGACAAGAAAGAGCTCTGGAAACACCATATATTTT
NA,TRBJ2-7,NA,TRBV4-3,CASSQTGMGEQYF,TGCGCCAGCAGCCAAACAGGGATGGGCGAGCAGTACTTC
NA,TRBJ2-7,TRBD1,TRBV7-9,CASSSGQGAGEQYF,TGTGCCAGCAGCTCAGGACAGGGAGCTGGAGAGCAGTACTTC
NA,TRBJ2-5,NA,TRBV5-6,CASSLRERDQETQYF,TGTGCCAGCAGCTTAAGAGAGAGAGATCAAGAGACCCAGTACTTC
NA,TRBJ1-1,NA,TRBV27,CASSFGSGDPTEAFF,TGTGCCAGCAGTTTTGGTTCGGGGGACCCCACTGAAGCTTTCTTT
NA,TRBJ1-1,NA,TRBV10-2,CASSKATGRAEAFF,TGCGCCAGCAGTAAGGCCACAGGGAGGGCTGAAGCTTTCTTT
NA,TRBJ2-2,NA,TRBV6-2/TRBV6-3,CASSYSTITGELFF,TGTGCCAGCAGTTACTCGACAATCACCGGGGAGCTGTTTTTT
NA,TRBJ2-7,NA,TRBV28,CASSSRTRSAYEQYF,TGTGCCAGCAGTTCCCGGACACGTTCCGCCTACGAGCAGTACTTC
NA,TRBJ2-3,TRBD2,TRBV9,CASSVATRSSGSLDTQYF,TGTGCCAGCAGCGTAGCTACGAGATCTAGCGGGAGTTTGGATACGCAGTATTTT
NA,TRBJ2-7,TRBD2,TRBV19,CASSGKRGNSYEQYF,TGTGCCAGTAGCGGGAAGCGGGGGAACTCCTACGAGCAGTACTTC
NA,TRBJ2-1,NA,TRBV3-1/TRBV3-2,CASSPRGRSYNEQFF,TGTGCCAGCAGCCCGCGGGGGCGCTCCTACAATGAGCAGTTCTTC